One sample yielded the 18 T cell receptor beta chains listed below, sequenced in a study of blood T cell repertoires in COVID-19. Method: immunoSEQ multiplex PCR; TCRdb's copy keeps in-frame clones and lacks some. The sample has roughly 80,000 clones; approximately 80% are singletons. Input material: peripheral blood. These TCRs come from a human donor in a cohort sampled during active COVID-19.

A note on this clone: The same CDR3 arises from other DNA sequences in this sample as well. The gene calls are TRBV4-2 and TRBJ1-1; D not resolved. Trimming shortened V by 0 bases and J by 1 base, and 6 bases separated the two germline ends. From germline, CDR1 is LGHNA and CDR2 YNFKEQ. This CDR3 has 14 residues. CDR3 amino acids: CASSQEGGNTEAFF. The CDR3 DNA follows: TGTGCCAGCAGCCAAGAGGGAGGGAACACTGAAGCTTTCTTT.

The genes are TRBV1 and TRBJ2-7; the table's D gene call, TRBD2, was not cross checked with the DNA. TRBV1 is described as a pseudogene. The CDR3 is made up of 14 amino acids. The DNA for the CDR3 is TGCACCAGCAGCCTGGGACTAGCGGGAGCTCGGCAGTACTTC. Translating it yields CTSSLGLAGARQYF.

The CDR3 here is CASSFGVSTTNEKLFF. In DNA form, the CDR3 reads TGTGCCAGCAGCTTCGGTGTCTCAACAACTAATGAAAAACTGTTTTTT. The rearrangement uses TRBV5-6 and TRBJ1-4, with D unclear. V lost 2 bases, J lost 0 bases, and 11 bases lay in between. The CDR3 consists of 16 residues. Per germline, CDR1 SGHDT and CDR2 YYEEEE.

This chain uses TRBV9 with TRBJ1-1, with a possible D match to TRBD1 (6 bases). The CDR3 is 16 residues long. V was clipped by 4 bases and J by 4 bases, with 20 bases between them. Germline V gene sequence: CDR1 SGDLS, CDR2 YYNGEE. The CDR3 sequence: CASSIEQGSLVTEAFF. In DNA, the CDR3 is TGTGCCAGCAGCATAGAGCAGGGGAGTTTGGTCACTGAAGCTTTCTTT.

The chain carries TRBV6-1 and TRBJ2-5, with TRBD2 as a possible D gene (5 bases). V was pared by 3 bases and J by 9 bases, with 14 bases between. The CDR3 covers 13 residues. CDR1 and CDR2 from the germline V gene are MNHNS and SASEGT. The CDR3 is CASSDASTGAQYF. The CDR3 coding sequence is TGTGCCAGCAGTGATGCCAGCACCGGGGCCCAGTACTTC.

V and J are TRBV28 and TRBJ2-7; D gene unclear. Trimming stripped 5 bases from V and 7 bases from J, with 9 bases between. The CDR3 spans 11 residues. Germline V gene lookup returns CDR1 MDHEN and CDR2 SYDVKM. CDR3 sequence (DNA): TGTGCCAGCAGTCTGAGAATGGAGCAGTACTTC. Protein: CASSLRMEQYF. Full variable domain (rest looked up from reference TRBV28 and TRBJ2-7): DVKVTQSSRYLVKRTGEKVFLECVQDMDHENMFWYRQDPGLGLRLIYFSYDVKMKEKGDIPEGYSVSREKKERFSLILESASTNQTSMYLCASSLRMEQYFGPGTRLTVT.

Note on this clone: Other DNA sequences of this sample code for an identical CDR3. The chain has TRBV28 and TRBJ2-2; tentative D call: TRBD2 (5 bases). The CDR3 has 12 residues. CDR1 MDHEN and CDR2 SYDVKM come from the germline V gene. Deletions cut 5 bases from V and 5 bases from J, with 6 bases between. The CDR3 region has the DNA TGTGCCAGCAGTCGAGGGACCGGGGAGCTGTTTTTT. Amino acid sequence: CASSRGTGELFF.

This chain links TRBV29-1 with TRBJ2-3, with 10 bases identical to TRBD1. V lost 1 base and J lost 4; bases outside the gene matches: 2. The CDR3 runs to 14 residues. Germline V gives CDR1 SQVTM, CDR2 ANQGSEA. The chain's CDR3 is CSVEGGTGADTQYF. CDR3 DNA sequence: TGCAGCGTTGAAGGGGGGACAGGGGCAGATACGCAGTATTTT.

The CDR3 is CASSLDPGGNGYTF. The CDR3 nucleotides are TGTGCCAGCAGCTTAGATCCAGGGGGCAATGGCTACACCTTC. The chain combines TRBV11-3 with TRBJ1-2; 8 nucleotides align to TRBD1. This CDR3 has 14 amino acids. The V segment lost 0 bases and the J segment 6 bases; nucleotides outside the gene matches: 3. Germline values: CDR1 SGHNT, CDR2 YENEEA.

This chain joins TRBV11-2 and TRBJ2-7; D is uncertain. Trimming cost V 5 bases and J 2 bases, with 10 bases left between them. The germline gives CDR1 SGHAT, CDR2 FQNNGV. The CDR3 length is 13 residues. CDR3 coding DNA: TGTGCCAGCAGCCCCAGACTCACCTACGAGCAGTACTTC. Translated: CASSPRLTYEQYF.

This sequence joins TRBV27 and TRBJ1-2; TRBD1 agrees at 7 bases. This CDR3 is built from 15 residues. CDR1 is MNHEY, CDR2 SMNVEV, per germline (reference sequence). V lost 0 bases and J lost 5; bases outside the gene matches: 6. The DNA for the CDR3 is TGTGCCAGCAGTTTATCCCTACAGGGGAGGTATGGCTACACCTTC. Encoded protein: CASSLSLQGRYGYTF.

The V and J genes are TRBV27 and TRBJ2-7; 8 positions match TRBD1. Germline CDR1 MNHEY, CDR2 SMNVEV (reference sequence). The CDR3 has 15 amino acids. The junction had 10 bases not matched to a gene; V was cut back by 8 bases and J by 1 base. The chain's CDR3 is CASAPRDRSSYEQYF. For the CDR3, the DNA is TGTGCCAGCGCTCCCCGGGACAGGTCTTCCTACGAGCAGTACTTC.

This chain links TRBV9 with TRBJ2-7; D is possibly TRBD1 (6 bases). The CDR3 runs to 15 residues. Deletions cut 4 bases from V and 2 bases from J, with 16 bases between. Germline CDR1 SGDLS, CDR2 YYNGEE. The CDR3, as DNA: TGTGCCAGCAGCATTGATACAGGGCGGCCCTACGAGCAGTACTTC. Its translation is CASSIDTGRPYEQYF.

The rearrangement uses TRBV5-1 and TRBJ2-5, with 8 bases lining up with TRBD2. The CDR3 spans 15 residues. Germline CDR1 SGHRS, CDR2 YFSETQ. V was clipped by 0 bases and J by 2 bases; unmatched bases: 3. The chain's CDR3 is CASSLVGGGQETQYF. The CDR3 DNA is TGCGCCAGCAGCTTGGTTGGCGGGGGGCAAGAGACCCAGTACTTC.

The chain recombines TRBV5-1 with TRBJ2-3, with TRBD1 matching over 9 bases. The CDR3 has 13 amino acids. Germline loops: CDR1 SGHRS, CDR2 YFSETQ. Trimming cost V 0 bases and J 11 bases; bases outside gene matches: 4. The CDR3 is CASSLAPGQGQYF. DNA of the CDR3: TGCGCCAGCAGCTTGGCCCCGGGACAGGGGCAGTATTTT.

The V and J genes are TRBV30 and TRBJ2-3; 9 bases align to TRBD1. CDR1 GTSNPN and CDR2 SVGIG come from the germline V gene (reference sequence). This CDR3 comprises 16 residues. With V trimmed by 4 bases and J by 4 bases, 12 bases remained unmatched. The CDR3 loop reads CAWMDGTGRYADTQYF. The CDR3 DNA reads TGTGCCTGGATGGATGGGACAGGGAGATACGCAGATACGCAGTATTTT.

V gene TRBV6-1 combines with J gene TRBJ1-1; possibly TRBD1 for D (6 bases). Germline CDR1 is MNHNS and CDR2 is SASEGT. V was clipped by 4 bases and J by 0 bases, with 15 bases between them. There are 16 residues in the CDR3. The CDR3 DNA reads as TGTGCCAGCAGTGCAGGATACAGGGTGGTGAACACTGAAGCTTTCTTT. It codes for CASSAGYRVVNTEAFF.

The chain recombines TRBV11-3 with TRBJ1-1, with D hard to call. The V and J ends lost 0 bases and 5 bases respectively, with 13 bases between them. The germline CDR1 and CDR2 sequences are SGHNT and YENEEA. The CDR3 is made up of 15 amino acids. The CDR3 DNA reads TGTGCCAGCAGCTTAGACAGCGGGTCGAGAACTGAAGCTTTCTTT. It translates to CASSLDSGSRTEAFF. The full variable domain, its missing parts supplied by reference TRBV11-3 and TRBJ1-1, is EAGVVQSPRYKIIEKKQPVAFWCNPISGHNTLYWYLQNLGQGPELLIRYENEEAVDDSQLPKDRFSAERLKGVDSTLKIQPAELGDSAVYLCASSLDSGSRTEAFFGQGTRLTVV.